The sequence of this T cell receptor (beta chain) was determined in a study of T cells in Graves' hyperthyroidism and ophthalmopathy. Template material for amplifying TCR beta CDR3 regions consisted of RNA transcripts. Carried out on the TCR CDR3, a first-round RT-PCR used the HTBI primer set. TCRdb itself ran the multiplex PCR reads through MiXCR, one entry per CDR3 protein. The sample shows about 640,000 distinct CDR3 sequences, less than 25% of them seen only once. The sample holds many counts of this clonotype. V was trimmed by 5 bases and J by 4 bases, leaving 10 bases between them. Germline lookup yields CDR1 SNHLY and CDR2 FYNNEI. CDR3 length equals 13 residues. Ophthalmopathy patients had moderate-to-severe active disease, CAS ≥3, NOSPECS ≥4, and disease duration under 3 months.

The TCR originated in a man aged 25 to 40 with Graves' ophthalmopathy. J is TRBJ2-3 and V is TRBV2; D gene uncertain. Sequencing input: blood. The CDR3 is CASSYWTSDTQYF. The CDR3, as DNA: TGTGCCAGCAGTTACTGGACCTCAGATACGCAGTATTTT.